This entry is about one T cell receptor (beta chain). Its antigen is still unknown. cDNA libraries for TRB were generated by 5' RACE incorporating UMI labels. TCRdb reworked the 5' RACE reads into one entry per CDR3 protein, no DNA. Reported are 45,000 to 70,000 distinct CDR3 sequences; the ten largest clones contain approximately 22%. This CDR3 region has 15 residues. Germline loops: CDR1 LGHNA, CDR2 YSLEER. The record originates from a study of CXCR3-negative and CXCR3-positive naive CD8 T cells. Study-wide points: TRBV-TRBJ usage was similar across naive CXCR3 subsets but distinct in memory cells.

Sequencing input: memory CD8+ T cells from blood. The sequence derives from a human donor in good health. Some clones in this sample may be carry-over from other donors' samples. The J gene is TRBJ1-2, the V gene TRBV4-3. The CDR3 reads CASSQDVDKGYGYTF.